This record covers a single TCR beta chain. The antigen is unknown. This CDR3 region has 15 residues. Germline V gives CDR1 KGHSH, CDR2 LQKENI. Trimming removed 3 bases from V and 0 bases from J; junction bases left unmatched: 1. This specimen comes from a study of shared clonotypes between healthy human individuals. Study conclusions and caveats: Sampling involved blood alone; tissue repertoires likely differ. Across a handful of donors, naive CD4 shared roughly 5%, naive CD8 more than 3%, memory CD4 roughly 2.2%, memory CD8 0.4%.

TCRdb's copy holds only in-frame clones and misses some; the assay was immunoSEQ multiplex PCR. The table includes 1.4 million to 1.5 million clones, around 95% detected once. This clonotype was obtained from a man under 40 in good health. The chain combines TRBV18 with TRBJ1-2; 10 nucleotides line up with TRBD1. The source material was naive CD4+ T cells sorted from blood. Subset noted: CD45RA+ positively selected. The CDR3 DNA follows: TGTGCCAGCTCACCTGGACAGGGGGCTAACTATGGCTACACCTTC. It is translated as CASSPGQGANYGYTF.